A single sample is the source of the 18 T cell receptor beta chains below, sequenced in a study of T cells in Graves' hyperthyroidism and ophthalmopathy (dated by TCRdb to about 2019). Libraries were constructed by multiplex PCR. Sequenced on an Illumina HiSeq 2000. TCR beta CDR3 regions were amplified from RNA transcripts. A first-round RT-PCR of the TCR CDR3 used the HTBI primer set with the Qiagen OneStep RT-PCR kit. TCRdb handled the public reads itself, with Q25 trimming in fastp and clone calling in MiXCR, and kept productive beta chains. Identical CDR3 protein sequences are pooled into one entry, listed with their most common genes and DNA. This sample holds about half a million distinct CDR3 sequences; about 15% were observed only once. Over 25% of the sample is in the top ten clones. Sequencing input: blood. These receptors all come from a woman aged 25 to 39 with Graves' ophthalmopathy.

The V and J genes are TRBV7-2 and TRBJ1-5, with D unclear. Trimming stripped 1 base from V and 5 bases from J, with 6 bases between. The germline gives CDR1 SGHTA, CDR2 FQGNSA. CDR3 size: 13 residues. The CDR3, as DNA: TGTGCCAGCAGCTTAGATGTCGATCAGCCCCAGCATTTT. The encoded protein is CASSLDVDQPQHF.

This clonotype was observed many times. The chain employs TRBV6-1 and TRBJ1-1, with D tentatively TRBD1 (5 bases). CDR1 and CDR2 (germline): MNHNS, SASEGT. The CDR3 is 14 amino acids. The V and J ends lost 7 bases and 0 bases respectively, with 12 bases between them. CDR3 DNA: TGTGCCAGCACCATGACAGATCTGAACACTGAAGCTTTCTTT. Amino acid sequence: CASTMTDLNTEAFF.

This clonotype was found many times. The CDR3 protein is CSAEEPVLADNEQFF. The CDR3 region has the DNA TGCAGTGCTGAAGAGCCGGTCCTAGCGGACAATGAGCAGTTCTTC. The chain is built from TRBV20-1 and TRBJ2-1, with 7 bases matching TRBD2. Germline V CDR1 and CDR2: DFQATT, SNEGSKA (reference sequence). Trimming took 5 bases from V and 5 from J; bases not matched to a gene: 12. This CDR3 is 15 amino acids long.

The CDR3 loop reads CASSPYSGTSGTGELFF. CDR3 sequence (DNA): TGTGCCAGCAGCCCCTACTCCGGGACTAGCGGAACCGGGGAGCTGTTTTTT. V and J are TRBV7-3 and TRBJ2-2; TRBD2 agrees at 11 bases. V shed 5 bases, J shed 5 bases, and the junction held 10 bases outside the gene matches. This CDR3 contains 17 residues. Germline V gene data show CDR1 as SGHTA and CDR2 as FQGTGA.

The chain combines TRBV5-4 with TRBJ2-5, with 7 bases that match TRBD1. V shed 4 bases, J shed 2 bases, and the junction held 8 bases outside the gene matches. Germline V gene data show CDR1 as SGHNT and CDR2 as YYREEE (reference sequence). CDR3 length: 15 amino acids. The CDR3 loop is CASSPGTERQETQYF. For the CDR3, the DNA is TGTGCCAGCAGCCCAGGGACAGAACGACAAGAGACCCAGTACTTC.

This chain links TRBV7-2 with TRBJ1-5; possibly TRBD1 for D (6 bases). This CDR3 has 13 residues. Trimming pared 7 bases from V and 4 bases from J, leaving 11 bases between. Germline CDR1 SGHTA, CDR2 FQGNSA. The CDR3 is CASTRGANQPQHF. In DNA, the CDR3 is TGTGCCAGCACCAGGGGTGCTAATCAGCCCCAGCATTTT.

At least ten counts were recorded for this clonotype. The chain is built from TRBV2 and TRBJ2-4; a weak D match, TRBD1 (6 bases). The CDR3 sequence is 13 residues long. CDR1 and CDR2 from the germline V gene are SNHLY and FYNNEI. With 7 bases removed from V and 6 bases from J, the gap between germline ends came to 13 bases. This CDR3 is CASTMGAGNIQYF. The CDR3 region has the DNA TGTGCCAGCACTATGGGGGCTGGAAACATTCAGTACTTC.

This clonotype has at least ten counts. This rearrangement joins TRBV20-1 to TRBJ2-3; 11 bases line up with TRBD2. There are 16 residues in the CDR3. V was pared by 2 bases and J by 5 bases, with 9 bases of the junction left unmatched. CDR1 and CDR2 from the germline V gene are DFQATT and SNEGSKA (reference sequence). CDR3 sequence (DNA): TGCAGTGCTAGACCACCCTTAGGACTAGCGGGAGATACGCAGTATTTT. As protein: CSARPPLGLAGDTQYF.

The V gene is TRBV12-3 or TRBV12-4, the J gene TRBJ2-1, with D possibly being TRBD2 (5 bases). The V end lost 2 bases, the J end lost 4 bases, and 12 bases lay between the germline ends. The CDR3 is 15 residues long. The CDR3 is CASSLSGGRYNEQFF. The CDR3 DNA follows: TGTGCCAGCAGTTTATCCGGTGGGAGATACAATGAGCAGTTCTTC.

About this clonotype itself: A much larger clone differs by one base, so this may be a read error. As the CDR3 is not closed by the conserved phenylalanine or tryptophan, this likely results from a read error. The gene calls are TRBV28 and TRBJ1-1, with D perhaps matching TRBD1 (5 bases). CDR1 MDHEN and CDR2 SYDVKM come from the germline V gene. Trimming shortened V by 7 bases and J by 2 bases, and 17 bases separated the two germline ends. The CDR3 spans 15 residues. Written as DNA, the CDR3 is TGTGCCAGCACTCCGTGGGGCAGGCCTAACACTGAAGCTTTCCTT. Its protein product is CASTPWGRPNTEAFL.

This clonotype was recorded at least ten times. The chain has TRBV3-1 and TRBJ2-3; 8 bases fit TRBD1. This CDR3 region has 13 residues. V gave up 5 bases and J gave up 6 bases; unmatched junction bases: 4. Germline CDR1 LGHDT, CDR2 YNNKEL (reference sequence). This CDR3 reads CASSSTGVDTQYF. DNA for the CDR3: TGTGCCAGCAGCTCGACAGGGGTCGATACGCAGTATTTT.

The sample holds a few counts of this clonotype. The chain is built from TRBV20-1 and TRBJ1-1; D is unclear. The germline V gene has CDR1 DFQATT and CDR2 SNEGSKA (reference sequence). This CDR3 has 11 residues. The CDR3 coding sequence is TGCAGGGTCGAAGTCGGTACTGAAGCTTTCTTT. Translation gives CRVEVGTEAFF.

This clonotype has ten or more counts. For the CDR3, the DNA is TGCGCCAGCAGCCAAGACATAGCGGGTAGTAAGGCCAATGAGCAGTTCTTC. This encodes CASSQDIAGSKANEQFF. The J gene is TRBJ2-1, the V gene TRBV4-3, with 7 bases aligning to TRBD2. The germline gives CDR1 LGHNA, CDR2 YSLEER. J lost 6 bases, V lost 0 bases, and 11 bases had no gene match. CDR3 size: 17 residues.

J is TRBJ2-4 and V is TRBV4-2, with a possible D match to TRBD2 (6 bases). This CDR3 is 16 amino acids long. V was pared by 2 bases and J by 0 bases, with 11 bases between. Germline-derived CDR1 and CDR2 are LGHNA and YNFKEQ. The CDR3 is CASSQLAPLAKNIQYF. The CDR3 DNA is TGTGCCAGCAGCCAACTAGCGCCCCTAGCCAAAAACATTCAGTACTTC.

A remark on this clonotype: A much larger clone sits a single nucleotide away, making a read error possible. The V gene is TRBV4-1, the J gene TRBJ2-1, with 13 bases aligning to TRBD2. The DNA end is more similar to TRBJ2-7, so the J call may be wrong. The CDR3 loop spans 18 amino acids. Germline V gene lookup returns CDR1 MGHRA and CDR2 YSYEKL. CDR3 sequence: CASSQVDMGLAGYNEQYF. Written as DNA, the CDR3 is TGCGCCAGCAGCCAAGTGGACATGGGACTAGCGGGGTACAATGAGCAGTACTTC.

The chain couples TRBV18 to TRBJ2-6, with D tentatively TRBD1 (7 bases). The germline CDR1 and CDR2 sequences are KGHSH and LQKENI. The CDR3 sequence is 19 residues long. V gave up 6 bases and J gave up 0 bases, with 21 bases separating them. The CDR3 here is CASSRMAEGALSGANVLTF. The CDR3 region has the DNA TGTGCCAGCTCTCGGATGGCGGAGGGGGCCCTCTCTGGGGCCAACGTCCTGACTTTC.

The V call is TRBV9, the J call TRBJ2-1, with D possibly matching TRBD1 (5 bases). Between the trimmed V and J ends, which lost 0 bases and 5 bases, there was a span of 12 bases. Germline CDR1 reads SGDLS; CDR2 reads YYNGEE. CDR3 length: 15 residues. For the CDR3, the DNA is TGTGCCAGCAGCGTAGCCGACAGCTATAACAATGAGCAGTTCTTC. Amino acids: CASSVADSYNNEQFF.

This clonotype was detected ten times or more. The chain employs TRBV12-3 or TRBV12-4 and TRBJ2-7; 11 bases are shared with TRBD2. The CDR3 length is 15 residues. V lost 5 bases to trimming and J lost 3 bases; unmatched junction nucleotides: 6. The CDR3 loop is CASSKTGLAVYEQYF. Here the CDR3 DNA reads TGTGCCAGCAGTAAGACGGGACTAGCGGTCTACGAGCAGTACTTC.